Following are 14 T cell receptor beta chains from one sample sequenced in a study of T cell repertoires in cytomegalovirus infection. TCRdb reprocessed the reads via MiXCR and lists one record per CDR3 protein. The repertoire holds approximately 250,000 distinct CDR3 sequences, with roughly 10% as singletons. The sequenced sample was PBMCs. Source of these receptors: a human donor in good health (CMV status not recorded). Some clones in this sample may be carry-over from other donors' samples.

The gene calls are TRBV10-3 and TRBJ2-5; perhaps TRBD1 as D (5 bases). V lost 0 bases, J lost 1 base, and 9 bases lay in between. The CDR3 spans 15 residues. Germline CDR1 reads ENHRY; CDR2 reads SYGVKD. CDR3: CAISESGALQETQYF. The DNA of the CDR3 is TGTGCCATCAGTGAGTCAGGGGCTCTCCAAGAGACCCAGTACTTC.

This clonotype appeared many times. CDR3 sequence: CASSSWTGLNTEAFF. The CDR3, as DNA: TGTGCCAGCAGCTCTTGGACAGGATTGAACACTGAAGCTTTCTTT. The J gene is TRBJ1-1, the V gene TRBV7-2; 7 positions match TRBD1. Germline lookup yields CDR1 SGHTA and CDR2 FQGNSA. Trimming at V came to 4 bases and at J to 0 bases, leaving 5 bases not matched to a gene. This CDR3 is 15 amino acids long.

The V and J genes are TRBV12-3 or TRBV12-4 and TRBJ2-5; weak D call: TRBD2 (6 bases). The CDR3 runs 12 residues. The V end was cut by 6 bases, the J end by 3 bases, with 8 bases between. The CDR3 DNA reads as TGTGCCAGCAGAGCGGGCGAAGAGACCCAGTACTTC. It is translated as CASRAGEETQYF.

The chain carries TRBV20-1 and TRBJ1-5; tentatively, D is TRBD1 (5 bases). CDR1 DFQATT and CDR2 SNEGSKA come from the germline V gene (reference sequence). CDR3 size: 15 residues. V dropped 6 bases and J dropped 4 bases, with 19 bases sitting between them. CDR3 residues: CSASFAGDGNQPQHF. CDR3 sequence (DNA): TGCAGTGCGTCCTTTGCGGGGGACGGTAATCAGCCCCAGCATTTT.

CDR3 loop: CASSSHGWSVPLYEQYF. CDR3 bases: TGTGCCAGCAGCTCCCACGGTTGGTCGGTCCCACTTTACGAGCAGTACTTC. This chain joins TRBV9 and TRBJ2-7; D uncertain. This CDR3 is 17 amino acids long. With 4 bases removed from V and 4 bases from J, the gap between germline ends came to 24 bases. Germline assignment: CDR1 SGDLS and CDR2 YYNGEE.

This clonotype was seen repeatedly, ten times or more. This chain connects TRBV7-2 to TRBJ2-7; D gene uncertain. Germline CDR1 is SGHTA and CDR2 is FQGNSA. Trimming left V 5 bases short and J 0 bases short, with 5 bases between. This CDR3 spans 12 amino acids. CDR3 sequence reads: CASSPPSYEQYF. The DNA of the CDR3 is TGTGCCAGCAGCCCTCCCTCCTACGAGCAGTACTTC.

This clonotype was seen ten or more times. The rearrangement links TRBV20-1 to TRBJ2-1; the D call may be TRBD1 or TRBD2 (5 bases each). The CDR3 consists of 15 residues. V lost 4 bases and J lost 2, with 15 bases in between. Per the germline V gene, CDR1 is DFQATT and CDR2 is SNEGSKA (reference sequence). The CDR3 DNA reads TGCAGTGCTACCTCTTGGGGGAGAACCTACAATGAGCAGTTCTTC. It specifies CSATSWGRTYNEQFF.

The chain combines TRBV5-1 with TRBJ2-5; 13 nucleotides line up with TRBD2. Germline loops: CDR1 SGHRS, CDR2 YFSETQ. The CDR3 covers 16 residues. V trimming: 1 base; J trimming: 5 bases; junction bases outside the gene matches: 5. In nucleotides, the CDR3 is TGCGCCAGCAGCTTGTTGACTAGCGGGAGGTTGGAGACCCAGTACTTC. This codes for CASSLLTSGRLETQYF.

The J gene is TRBJ2-7, the V gene TRBV29-1, with no clear D. V lost 3 bases and J 0 bases, leaving 6 bases between the germline ends. Germline CDR1 is SQVTM and CDR2 is ANQGSEA. CDR3 length: 12 residues. The CDR3 here is CSVEMDSYEQYF. The CDR3 nucleotides read TGCAGCGTTGAGATGGACTCCTACGAGCAGTACTTC.

The table lists this clonotype with many counts. The chain employs TRBV7-8 and TRBJ2-1; D gene uncertain. This CDR3 is built from 17 residues. Germline V gene lookup returns CDR1 SGHVS and CDR2 FQNEAQ. V was trimmed by 1 base and J by 0 bases, leaving 13 bases between them. CDR3 amino acids: CASSLGAVSFSYNEQFF. The CDR3 region has the DNA TGTGCCAGCAGCTTAGGGGCCGTTAGCTTCTCCTACAATGAGCAGTTCTTC.

The table lists this clonotype with a few counts. This rearrangement joins TRBV5-1 to TRBJ2-3; 16 positions match TRBD2. The CDR3 runs 17 residues. Per the germline V gene, CDR1 is SGHRS and CDR2 is YFSETQ. V lost 5 bases, J lost 2 bases, and 5 bases stayed unmatched. This CDR3 is CASRTGLAGGYTDTQYF. As DNA, the CDR3 is TGCGCCAGCAGAACGGGACTAGCGGGGGGGTACACAGATACGCAGTATTTT.

This clonotype has at least ten counts. The V call is TRBV12-5, the J call TRBJ2-1, with D possibly called TRBD1 or TRBD2 (5 bases each). The CDR3 is 15 residues long. Germline V gene sequence: CDR1 LGHNT, CDR2 FRNRAP. V gave up 0 bases and J gave up 8 bases, with 14 bases separating them. The CDR3 nucleotides are TGTGCTAGTGGTTTGGTAACCCCGGGGACGCATGAGCAGTTCTTC. Encoded protein: CASGLVTPGTHEQFF.

This clonotype was recorded many times. Here the CDR3 DNA reads TGTGCCAGCAGCCAGGGGCAGGGGACCTACAATGAGCAGTTCTTC. Its translation: CASSQGQGTYNEQFF. The chain carries TRBV5-5 and TRBJ2-1; D is perhaps TRBD1 (6 bases). V lost 4 bases to trimming and J lost 2 bases, with 13 bases between them. The CDR3 totals 15 residues. Germline CDR1 reads SGHKS; CDR2 reads YYEKEE (reference sequence).

The rearrangement joins TRBV19 to TRBJ2-1; D unresolved. The CDR3 consists of 15 residues. Germline V gene lookup returns CDR1 LNHDA and CDR2 SQIVND (reference sequence). V was clipped by 2 bases and J by 2 bases, with 10 bases between them. CDR3 protein: CASSISVVAYNEQFF. The CDR3 region has the DNA TGTGCCAGTAGTATAAGCGTGGTCGCCTACAATGAGCAGTTCTTC. The entire variable domain, with the rest obtained from reference TRBV19 and TRBJ2-1, is as follows: DGGITQSPKYLFRKEGQNVTLSCEQNLNHDAMYWYRQDPGQGLRLIYYSQIVNDFQKGDIAEGYSVSREKKESFPLTVTSAQKNPTAFYLCASSISVVAYNEQFFGPGTRLTVL.